The 18 T cell receptor beta chains presented below share a single source sample, sequenced in a study of CXCR3-negative and CXCR3-positive naive CD8 T cells. These TCRs' antigens remain unknown. Study-wide points: Hydrophobicity was higher for TRB CDR3s found in CXCR3-positive naive cells than in CXCR3-negative naive cells.

The study made its TRB cDNA libraries by 5' RACE, adding UMI labels. TCRdb derives one entry per CDR3 protein from the 5' RACE reads, leaving out DNA. The repertoire shows about 92,000 distinct CDR3 sequences; the top ten hold 0.75% to 0.95%. Input material: naive CXCR3+ CD8+ T cells from blood. Subset indicated: CD45RO-CCR7+CD27+CD95- naive CD8+ T cells expressing CXCR3 (TNR3+). Receptors originate from a human donor in good health. Some clones in this sample may be carry-over from other donors' samples.

This rearrangement joins TRBV7-8 to TRBJ1-2. The CDR3 loop spans 14 amino acids. The germline V gene has CDR1 SGHVS and CDR2 FQNEAQ. This chain's CDR3 is CASSLDGTYYGYTF.

The V call is TRBV30, the J call TRBJ2-1; no DNA is available, so the TRBD1 call from TCRdb remains unchecked. The CDR3 spans 16 residues. Germline loops: CDR1 GTSNPN, CDR2 SVGIG (reference sequence). The CDR3 region is CAWSVLGAGLNNEQFF.

This chain's CDR3 is CASSSTGGGYEQYF. V gene TRBV7-6 combines with J gene TRBJ2-7; TCRdb selects TRBD1, and the lack of DNA leaves this call unchecked. The CDR3 is 14 amino acids. Looked up from germline, CDR1 is SGHVS and CDR2 is FNYEAQ.

The chain recombines TRBV12-3 or TRBV12-4 with TRBJ1-1; TCRdb indicates TRBD1, and absent DNA this call remains unverified. This CDR3 is built from 14 residues. The CDR3 protein is CASSLGTGLTEAFF.

The gene calls are TRBV29-1 and TRBJ2-5; TCRdb picks TRBD1, but there is no DNA to check that call. The CDR3 covers 14 residues. CDR1 is SQVTM and CDR2 is ANQGSEA in the germline V gene. CDR3 amino acids: CSVVPGSPEETQYF.

The chain has TRBV7-6 and TRBJ2-7. This CDR3 has 13 residues. Germline CDR1 SGHVS, CDR2 FNYEAQ. CDR3: CASSSETFYEQYF.

The genes are TRBV7-8 and TRBJ2-7; the D gene TCRdb calls, TRBD1, cannot be checked with no DNA. The CDR3 extends over 16 amino acids. Per the germline V gene, CDR1 is SGHVS and CDR2 is FQNEAQ. The CDR3 loop reads CASSSRGQGVSYEQYF.

The chain joins TRBV19 to TRBJ2-7; the D gene TCRdb calls, TRBD1, cannot be checked with no DNA. This CDR3 region has 14 residues. CDR1 LNHDA and CDR2 SQIVND come from the germline V gene (reference sequence). The CDR3 sequence is CASATTEGPYEQYF.

J is TRBJ2-7 and V is TRBV6-2 or TRBV6-3. CDR3 length equals 11 residues. CDR1 MNHEY and CDR2 SVGEGT come from the germline V gene. The CDR3 protein is CASIYSQEQYF.

The V and J genes are TRBV13 and TRBJ1-2; TCRdb's assignment of TRBD1 cannot be checked, as there is no DNA. The CDR3 contains 15 residues. Germline assignment: CDR1 PRHDT and CDR2 FYEKMQ (reference sequence). The CDR3 sequence is CASSLVAGVNYGYTF.

This chain links TRBV28 with TRBJ1-2. Germline V gene data show CDR1 as MDHEN and CDR2 as SYDVKM. The CDR3 is made up of 14 amino acids. CDR3 sequence: CASRSSPAYYGYTF.

The chain couples TRBV7-9 to TRBJ2-1; the TRBD2 assignment by TCRdb is unverifiable without DNA. Germline lookup yields CDR1 SEHNR and CDR2 FQNEAQ (reference sequence). CDR3 size: 14 residues. CDR3 amino acids: CASSTTSGGDEQFF.

The chain couples TRBV4-2 to TRBJ2-4; absent DNA, TCRdb's TRBD1 call cannot be checked. Germline V CDR1 and CDR2: LGHNA, YNFKEQ. CDR3 size: 13 residues. The CDR3 here is CASAPGSKNIQYF.

The CDR3 here is CASSLDGSDTDTQYF. V and J are TRBV7-2 and TRBJ2-3; TCRdb calls TRBD2, which cannot be checked without DNA. CDR3 length: 15 residues. In germline, CDR1 is SGHTA, CDR2 FQGNSA.

This chain connects TRBV20-1 to TRBJ1-1; checking the TCRdb D call of TRBD1 is not possible without DNA. From germline, CDR1 is DFQATT and CDR2 SNEGSKA (reference sequence). This CDR3 is built from 12 residues. This CDR3 reads CSASRGDTEAFF.

The chain employs TRBV28 and TRBJ1-2; with no DNA, the TCRdb D assignment of TRBD1 cannot be verified. Germline loops: CDR1 MDHEN, CDR2 SYDVKM. The CDR3 spans 15 residues. CDR3: CASSFRVPLMNGYTF.

V usage is TRBV5-1 and J usage is TRBJ2-5; the TRBD1 assignment by TCRdb is unverifiable without DNA. Looked up from germline, CDR1 is SGHRS and CDR2 is YFSETQ. The CDR3 has 14 residues. This chain's CDR3 is CASSQDTLQETQYF.

V gene TRBV7-8 combines with J gene TRBJ2-7. Germline V lookup: CDR1 SGHVS, CDR2 FQNEAQ. The CDR3 consists of 15 residues. The CDR3 sequence: CASSLPREDSYEQYF.